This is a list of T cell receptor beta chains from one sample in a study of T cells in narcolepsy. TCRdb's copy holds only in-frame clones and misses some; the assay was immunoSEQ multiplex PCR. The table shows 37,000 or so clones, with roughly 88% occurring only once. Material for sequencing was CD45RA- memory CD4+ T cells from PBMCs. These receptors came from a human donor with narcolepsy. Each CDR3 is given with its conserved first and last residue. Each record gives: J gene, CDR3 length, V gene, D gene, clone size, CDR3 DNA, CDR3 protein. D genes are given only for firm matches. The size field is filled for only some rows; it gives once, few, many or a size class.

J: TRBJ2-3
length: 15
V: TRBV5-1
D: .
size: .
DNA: TGCGCCAGCAGCTTAGAAGACTACCGGGTAGATACGCAGTATTTT
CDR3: CASSLEDYRVDTQYF

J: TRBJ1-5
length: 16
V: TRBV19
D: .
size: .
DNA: TGTGCCAGTAGTATCAACCGCCTTAGGGGGAATCAGCCCCAGCATTTT
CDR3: CASSINRLRGNQPQHF

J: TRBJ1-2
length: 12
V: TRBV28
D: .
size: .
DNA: TGTGCCAGCAGTCGGACAAACTATGGCTACACCTTC
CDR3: CASSRTNYGYTF

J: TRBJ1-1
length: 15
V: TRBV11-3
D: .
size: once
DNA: TGTGCCAGCAGCTCTTATGAAACAGGGAACACTGAAGCTTTCTTT
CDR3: CASSSYETGNTEAFF

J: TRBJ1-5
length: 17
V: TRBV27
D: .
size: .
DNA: TGTGCCAGCAGTTCATTGTCGGGGGGGGCGCGGGATCAGCCCCAGCATTTT
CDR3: CASSSLSGGARDQPQHF

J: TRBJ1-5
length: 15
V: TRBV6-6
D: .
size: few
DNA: TGTGCCAGCAGCCAGGGCAGGGATAGCAATCAGCCCCAGCATTTT
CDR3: CASSQGRDSNQPQHF

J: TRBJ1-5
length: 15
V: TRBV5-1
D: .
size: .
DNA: TGCGCCAGCAGCTTGGTACCAGATAGCAATCAGCCCCAGCATTTT
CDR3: CASSLVPDSNQPQHF

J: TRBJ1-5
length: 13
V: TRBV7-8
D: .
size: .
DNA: TGTGCCAGCAGCTTACATGGGGATCAGCCCCAGCATTTT
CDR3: CASSLHGDQPQHF

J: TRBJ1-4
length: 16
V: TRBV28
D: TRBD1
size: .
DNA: TGTGCCAGCAGTGGGCCCCCGGGACAGGGTAGGGAAAAACTGTTTTTT
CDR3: CASSGPPGQGREKLFF

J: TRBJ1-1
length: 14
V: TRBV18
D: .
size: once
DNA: TGTGCCAGCTCACCCCAGACAGTGAACACTGAAGCTTTCTTT
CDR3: CASSPQTVNTEAFF

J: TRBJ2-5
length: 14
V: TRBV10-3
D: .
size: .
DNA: TGTGCCATCAGTGTGGGGCAGGCCAGAGAGACCCAGTACTTC
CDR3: CAISVGQARETQYF

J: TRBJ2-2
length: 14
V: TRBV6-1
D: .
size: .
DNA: TGTGCCAGCACCCAAACACGGGGCACCGGGGAGCTGTTTTTT
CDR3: CASTQTRGTGELFF

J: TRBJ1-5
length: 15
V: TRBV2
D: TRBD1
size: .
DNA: TGTGCCAGCAGTGTATCGGGACAGGCGACGCAGCCCCAGCATTTT
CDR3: CASSVSGQATQPQHF

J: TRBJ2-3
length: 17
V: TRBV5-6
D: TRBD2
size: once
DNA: TGTGCCAGCAGCCGACTAGCGGGGGGGACCAGCACAGATACGCAGTATTTT
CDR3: CASSRLAGGTSTDTQYF

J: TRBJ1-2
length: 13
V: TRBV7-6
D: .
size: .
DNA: TGTGCCAGCAGCTTAGCGGAGGGGGGTGGCTACACCTTC
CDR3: CASSLAEGGGYTF

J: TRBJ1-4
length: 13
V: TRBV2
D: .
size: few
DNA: TGTGCCAGCACGGGAACAACTAATGAAAAACTGTTTTTT
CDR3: CASTGTTNEKLFF

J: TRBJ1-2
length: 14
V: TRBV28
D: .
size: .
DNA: TGTGCCAGCAGTTCCCCCGACAGGCGCTATGGCTACACCTTC
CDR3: CASSSPDRRYGYTF

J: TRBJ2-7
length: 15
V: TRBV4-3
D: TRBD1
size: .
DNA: TGCGCCAGCAGCCAAACCCGGGACAGAGGCTACGAGCAGTACTTC
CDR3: CASSQTRDRGYEQYF

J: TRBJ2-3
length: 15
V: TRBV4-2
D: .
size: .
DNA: TGTGCCAGCAGCCAAGAACATCAGGGGGGCAGGACGCAGTATTTT
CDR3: CASSQEHQGGRTQYF

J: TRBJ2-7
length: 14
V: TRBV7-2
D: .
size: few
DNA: TGTGCCAGCAGCTACCGGGACACCTCCTACGAGCAGTACTTC
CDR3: CASSYRDTSYEQYF

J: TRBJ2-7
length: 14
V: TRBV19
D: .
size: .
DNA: TGTGCCAGTAGTATAGATCTATCAGGGAACGAGCAGTACTTC
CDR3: CASSIDLSGNEQYF

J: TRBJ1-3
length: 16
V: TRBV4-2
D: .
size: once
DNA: TGTGCCAGCAGCCCGAATGAAGCTACGGGGGGAAACACCATATATTTT
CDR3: CASSPNEATGGNTIYF

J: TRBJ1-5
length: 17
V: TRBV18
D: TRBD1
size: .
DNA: TGTGCCAGCTCATCCGGGACAGGGGGGGGGAGCAATCAGCCCCAGCATTTT
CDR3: CASSSGTGGGSNQPQHF